These 8 T cell receptor beta chains were all obtained from the same sample, sequenced in a study of cytomegalovirus exposure and HLA in healthy donors. PCR was performed using 60 Vbeta and 13 Jbeta primers. Generated by immunoSEQ multiplex PCR, the TCRdb table keeps only in-frame clones and is missing some. The sample yields more than 110,000 clones, about 75% seen once. The sequenced sample consisted of PBMCs. These receptors originate from a man aged 30 to 45 in good health and CMV-seronegative.

The rearrangement uses TRBV2 and TRBJ2-1; 7 positions match TRBD2. This CDR3 contains 14 residues. CDR1 is SNHLY, CDR2 FYNNEI, per germline. Trimming cost V 6 bases and J 3 bases; bases outside gene matches: 5. The CDR3 DNA reads TGTGCCAGCAGAAACGAGCGGGACTACAATGAGCAGTTCTTC. Translating it yields CASRNERDYNEQFF.

The CDR3 DNA follows: TGTGCCAGCAGCCGTGAGGGCAATCAGCCCCAGCATTTT. Protein sequence: CASSREGNQPQHF. This sequence joins TRBV6-5 and TRBJ1-5, with D uncertain. Germline-derived CDR1 and CDR2 are MNHEY and SVGAGI. This CDR3 contains 13 residues. Trimming took off 6 bases at V and 2 bases at J, with 8 bases between the two ends.

This clone appeared once. The chain has TRBV23-1 and TRBJ1-1; tentatively, D is TRBD1 (5 bases). TRBV23-1 counts as an open reading frame of uncertain function. The V and J ends lost 3 bases and 10 bases respectively, with 15 bases between them. The CDR3 has 13 residues. CDR3 DNA: TGCGCCAGCAGTCAGAGTTGCGGGGGGGGAGCTTTCTTT. It encodes CASSQSCGGGAFF.

This clone was counted a few times. The chain links TRBV6-1 to TRBJ1-2; D is unclear. Germline assignment: CDR1 MNHNS and CDR2 SASEGT. Trimming took 3 bases from V and 7 from J, leaving 9 bases between them. CDR3 length: 12 amino acids. Written as DNA, the CDR3 is TGTGCCAGCAGTGACGGGATAGGTGGCTACACCTTC. As protein: CASSDGIGGYTF.

The J gene is TRBJ2-2, the V gene TRBV7-7; D is possibly TRBD2 (5 bases). CDR1 and CDR2 from the germline V gene are SSHAT and FNYEAQ (reference sequence). V was pared by 5 bases and J by 4 bases, with 17 bases between. CDR3 length: 16 amino acids. The CDR3 sequence is CASSLEPGTPTGELFF. DNA for the CDR3: TGTGCCAGCAGCCTAGAGCCGGGAACCCCCACCGGGGAGCTGTTTTTT. Together with reference TRBV7-7 and TRBJ2-2, the CDR3 gives the full variable domain: GAGVSQSPRYKVTKRGQDVTLRCDPISSHATLYWYQQALGQGPEFLTYFNYEAQPDKSGLPSDRFSAERPEGSISTLTIQRTEQRDSAMYRCASSLEPGTPTGELFFGEGSRLTVL.

V usage is TRBV6-5 and J usage is TRBJ2-1; a possible D gene is TRBD1 (5 bases). Trimming took 0 bases from V and 6 from J, leaving 12 bases between them. The CDR3 sequence is 15 residues long. Germline CDR1 and CDR2: MNHEY and SVGAGI. In DNA form, the CDR3 reads TGTGCCAGCAGTTACTCAGGGGCAGGGCGCAATGAGCAGTTCTTC. Amino acid sequence: CASSYSGAGRNEQFF.

The V gene is TRBV11-2, the J gene TRBJ1-2; D not certain. V was cut by 5 bases and J by 6 bases, with 16 bases left in between. The CDR3 totals 14 residues. From germline, CDR1 is SGHAT and CDR2 FQNNGV. DNA of the CDR3: TGTGCCAGCAGCAAGGACTCTCCCTCCCATGGCTACACCTTC. Translated, it gives CASSKDSPSHGYTF.

The chain combines TRBV6-1 with TRBJ1-6, with D possibly being TRBD1 (5 bases). V dropped 5 bases and J dropped 4 bases, with 12 bases sitting between them. Germline V gene data show CDR1 as MNHNS and CDR2 as SASEGT. CDR3 size: 15 residues. The CDR3 sequence is CASSSRQSYNSPLHF. Written as DNA, the CDR3 is TGTGCCAGCAGTTCTAGACAGTCTTATAATTCACCCCTCCACTTT.